A single sample gave rise to the 14 T cell receptor beta chains below, sequenced in a study of graft-versus-host responses after intestinal transplantation. This table comes from immunoSEQ multiplex PCR, and its TCRdb copy is limited to in-frame clones, with some not included. Among about 57,000 clones, roughly 90% were seen once, and the ten largest hold 1.5% to 2%. Sample: PBMCs, taken 26 days after transplant. These receptors all stem from a human patient who received an intestinal transplant, so some T cells may come from the graft donor.

The V gene is TRBV19, the J gene TRBJ2-2; 9 bases agree with TRBD1. The CDR3 spans 15 residues. Per the germline V gene, CDR1 is LNHDA and CDR2 is SQIVND (reference sequence). The junction had 6 bases not matched to a gene; V was cut back by 4 bases and J by 6 bases. Here the CDR3 reads CASSTPGTGSGELFF. In DNA, the CDR3 is TGTGCCAGTAGTACCCCCGGGACAGGGTCCGGGGAGCTGTTTTTT.

The CDR3 protein is CASSVEAGNYGYTF. CDR3 in DNA: TGTGCCAGCAGCGTAGAGGCCGGGAACTATGGCTACACCTTC. The chain carries TRBV9 and TRBJ1-2, with D hard to call. The CDR3 has 14 amino acids. Germline loops: CDR1 SGDLS, CDR2 YYNGEE. V lost 0 bases to trimming and J lost 2 bases, with 8 bases between them. The full variable domain, completed using reference TRBV9 and TRBJ1-2, is DSGVTQTPKHLITATGQRVTLRCSPRSGDLSVYWYQQSLDQGLQFLIQYYNGEERAKGNILERFSAQQFPDLHSELNLSSLELGDSALYFCASSVEAGNYGYTFGSGTRLTVV.

In its sample, this clone was seen once. The chain employs TRBV28 and TRBJ2-1, with 11 bases lining up with TRBD2. CDR3 length equals 20 residues. V was pared by 6 bases and J by 0 bases, with 16 bases of the junction left unmatched. Germline V gene sequence: CDR1 MDHEN, CDR2 SYDVKM. The CDR3 DNA follows: TGTGCCAGCAGCCCGATCGGACTAGCGGGTACAAGGGGCTCCTACAATGAGCAGTTCTTC. Translated, it gives CASSPIGLAGTRGSYNEQFF.

V and J are TRBV7-9 and TRBJ1-1; D possibly corresponds to TRBD1 (6 bases). CDR1 is SEHNR and CDR2 is FQNEAQ in the germline V gene (reference sequence). V lost 7 bases, J lost 8 bases, and 17 bases lay in between. The CDR3 loop spans 13 amino acids. CDR3 DNA sequence: TGTGCCAGCACCGATCGGCAGGGGTTGGAAGCTTTCTTT. This sequence encodes CASTDRQGLEAFF.

The rearrangement uses TRBV28 and TRBJ1-5, with 10 bases that match TRBD1. Germline V lookup: CDR1 MDHEN, CDR2 SYDVKM. The trim removed 5 bases at V and 0 bases at J, leaving 7 bases unmatched. The CDR3 covers 17 residues. The CDR3 DNA reads TGTGCCAGCAGTCCCGGGACAGGGGTTTATAGCAATCAGCCCCAGCATTTT. Protein: CASSPGTGVYSNQPQHF. The full variable domain, its missing parts supplied by reference TRBV28 and TRBJ1-5, is DVKVTQSSRYLVKRTGEKVFLECVQDMDHENMFWYRQDPGLGLRLIYFSYDVKMKEKGDIPEGYSVSREKKERFSLILESASTNQTSMYLCASSPGTGVYSNQPQHFGDGTRLSIL.

J is TRBJ1-2 and V is TRBV5-4, with TRBD1 identical over 9 bases. The length of the CDR3 is 16 residues. Looked up from germline, CDR1 is SGHNT and CDR2 is YYREEE (reference sequence). The V and J ends lost 0 bases and 5 bases, in that order; junction bases with no gene match: 8. CDR3 in DNA: TGTGCCAGCAGCTTGGCCACAGGGGGCCAGGTGTATGGCTACACCTTC. This encodes CASSLATGGQVYGYTF.

The rearrangement uses TRBV4-1 and TRBJ1-5; no clear D. The CDR3 totals 17 residues. With 3 bases removed from V and 0 bases from J, the gap between germline ends came to 15 bases. Germline assignment: CDR1 MGHRA and CDR2 YSYEKL. In DNA form, the CDR3 reads TGCGCCAGCAGCCACTTTGAACAGACCTCTAGCAATCAGCCCCAGCATTTT. Translating gives CASSHFEQTSSNQPQHF.

The chain joins TRBV27 to TRBJ1-5, with D possibly TRBD1 on 6 matching bases. The CDR3 covers 14 residues. Germline lookup yields CDR1 MNHEY and CDR2 SMNVEV (reference sequence). V shed 3 bases and J shed 4 bases, with 10 bases lying between them. For the CDR3, the DNA is TGTGCCAGCAGTTTTGAGGGGGAGAATCAGCCCCAGCATTTT. This gives the protein CASSFEGENQPQHF.

This rearrangement joins TRBV14 to TRBJ2-7; tentative D call: TRBD1 (5 bases). Germline assignment: CDR1 SGHDN and CDR2 FVKESK. V gave up 4 bases and J gave up 0 bases, with 10 bases separating them. The CDR3 loop spans 14 amino acids. The CDR3 nucleotides read TGTGCCAGCAGCCTGGGCAGGGCCTCCTACGAGCAGTACGTC. Amino acids: CASSLGRASYEQYV.

This chain uses TRBV11-2 with TRBJ2-3; 8 bases are shared with TRBD1. Per the germline V gene, CDR1 is SGHAT and CDR2 is FQNNGV. With 4 bases clipped from V and 4 bases from J, the junction kept 7 bases outside the gene matches. The CDR3 contains 15 residues. The CDR3 DNA reads TGTGCCAGCAGCTCCAGGGGGCGCGGAGCAGATACGCAGTATTTT. Translated, it gives CASSSRGRGADTQYF.

The rearrangement joins TRBV13 to TRBJ2-1, with 7 bases identical to TRBD1. The CDR3 contains 15 residues. Unmatched junction bases numbered 5, after V lost 0 bases and J lost 6 bases. Per germline, CDR1 PRHDT and CDR2 FYEKMQ (reference sequence). CDR3 loop: CASSLGTGFSNEQFF. As DNA, the CDR3 is TGTGCCAGCAGCTTAGGGACAGGGTTCAGCAATGAGCAGTTCTTC. The whole variable domain, filled in from reference TRBV13 and TRBJ2-1, reads AAGVIQSPRHLIKEKRETATLKCYPIPRHDTVYWYQQGPGQDPQFLISFYEKMQSDKGSIPDRFSAQQFSDYHSELNMSSLELGDSALYFCASSLGTGFSNEQFFGPGTRLTVL.

The rearrangement joins TRBV29-1 to TRBJ2-3; TRBD2 is a possible D gene (5 bases). The CDR3 covers 12 residues. Germline CDR1 reads SQVTM; CDR2 reads ANQGSEA. Trimming stripped 6 bases from V and 3 bases from J, with 10 bases between. CDR3 nucleotides: TGCAGCGTAGGACCGGGAACAGATACGCAGTATTTT. It translates to CSVGPGTDTQYF.

The V gene is TRBV15, the J gene TRBJ2-5, with D maybe TRBD2 (7 bases). Trimming took off 0 bases at V and 4 bases at J, with 12 bases between the two ends. Per the germline V gene, CDR1 is LNHNV and CDR2 is YYDKDF (reference sequence). The CDR3 consists of 15 residues. The chain's CDR3 is CATSRDRGATETQYF. Here the CDR3 DNA reads TGTGCCACCAGCAGAGATCGGGGGGCGACAGAGACCCAGTACTTC.

This clone appeared a single time. V gene TRBV4-1 combines with J gene TRBJ2-2; D gene ambiguous. Germline V gives CDR1 MGHRA, CDR2 YSYEKL. The V end was cut by 1 base, the J end by 5 bases, with 5 bases between. CDR3 length: 13 amino acids. The CDR3 region is CASSQVETGELFF. As DNA, the CDR3 is TGCGCCAGCAGCCAAGTAGAGACCGGGGAGCTGTTTTTT.